This TCR beta chain was found in a study of CD8 T cells in Susac syndrome. General study findings and limits: The study recognized that the number of individuals in its TCR sequencing and HLA analysis was relatively small.

This clonotype was seen only a few times. The target antigen is unknown. The multiple sclerosis control group comprised treatment-naive patients with stable or active relapsing-remitting disease. CDR1 and CDR2 from the germline V gene are MNHNY and SVGAGI (reference sequence). V trimming: 2 bases; J trimming: 2 bases; junction bases outside the gene matches: 2. The CDR3 has 15 residues. The authors reverse transcribed about 0.5 to 1 ug RNA with random hexamers. Multiplex PCR with immunoSEQ amplified the TCR beta CDR3 across 54 Vbeta and 13 Jbeta. TCRdb passed the immunoSEQ multiplex PCR reads through MiXCR, listing each CDR3 protein once. This sample has hundreds of thousands of distinct CDR3 sequences, with 65% to 90% found just once.

The sequenced sample was CD8+ T cells from PBMCs. The sequence came from a human donor with multiple sclerosis. The V and J genes are TRBV6-6 and TRBJ2-1, with 8 bases matching TRBD2. CDR3 sequence (DNA): TGTGCCAGCAGTTACGCGGGAGGTGCCTACAATGAGCAGTTCTTC. Amino acids: CASSYAGGAYNEQFF.